These T cell receptor beta chains were read from a single sample in a study of patients and donors after allogeneic stem cell transplantation. MiXCR, run by TCRdb on the RT-PCR reads, gives a single entry per CDR3 protein. The sample holds hundreds of thousands of distinct CDR3 sequences, around 15% seen once. The sequenced material came from blood, either unsorted or a sorted T cell fraction (not recorded which). The source of these receptors is a human donor who was either an allogeneic HSCT recipient or a stem cell or donor lymphocyte infusion donor (not recorded which). It is not recorded whose cells these are; they may come from a transplant donor. CDR3s include the opening cysteine and the closing phenylalanine or tryptophan. The D gene is left open where the match is weak. Size tells how often a clone was seen (once, few, many) or the class of an expanded clone, and some rows leave it out.

v_gene,d_gene,j_gene,abundance,CDR3aa,CDR3nt
TRBV27,TRBD2,TRBJ2-3,few,CASRRLAGVISTDTQYF,TGTGCCAGCAGAAGGCTAGCGGGGGTGATTAGCACAGATACGCAGTATTTT
TRBV7-8,NA,TRBJ2-4,NA,CASSRKLAKNIQYF,TGTGCCAGCAGCCGAAAGCTAGCCAAAAACATTCAGTACTTC
TRBV5-1,NA,TRBJ1-4,NA,CASSFSPGTQEKLFF,TGCGCCAGCAGCTTTAGTCCCGGGACACAGGAAAAACTGTTTTTT
TRBV24-1,NA,TRBJ2-4,NA,CATSDPGQYIQYF,TGTGCCACCAGTGACCCCGGACAGTACATTCAGTACTTC
TRBV20-1,NA,TRBJ2-1,many,CSARRVSSYNEQFF,TGCAGTGCTCGCAGGGTTAGTTCCTACAATGAGCAGTTCTTC
TRBV5-6,TRBD2,TRBJ2-2,few,CASSGASGRVTGELFF,TGTGCCAGCAGCGGAGCCAGCGGGAGAGTCACCGGGGAGCTGTTTTTT
TRBV5-5,NA,TRBJ2-1,many,CASSLGPYNEQFF,TGTGCCAGCAGTTTGGGACCGTACAATGAGCAGTTCTTC
TRBV7-9,NA,TRBJ1-1,NA,CASSPQLLNTEAFF,TGTGCCAGCAGTCCACAGTTGCTGAACACTGAAGCTTTCTTT
TRBV7-2,NA,TRBJ2-3,few,CASSLIAGASSTDTQYF,TGTGCCAGCAGCTTAATCGCGGGGGCGTCTAGCACAGATACGCAGTATTTT
TRBV4-1,NA,TRBJ1-4,few,CASSQDLWSEKLFF,TGCGCCAGCAGCCAAGACCTGTGGAGCGAAAAACTGTTTTTT
TRBV24-1,NA,TRBJ1-5,NA,CATSDPQAAGQPQHF,TGTGCCACCAGTGACCCACAGGCGGCGGGTCAGCCCCAGCATTTT
TRBV20-1,TRBD1,TRBJ1-2,few,CSASPGQGNYGYTF,TGCAGTGCTAGCCCGGGACAGGGGAACTATGGCTACACCTTC
TRBV20-1,TRBD1,TRBJ1-1,few,CSARWGQMNTEAFF,TGCAGTGCTAGGTGGGGACAGATGAACACTGAAGCTTTCTTT
TRBV20-1,NA,TRBJ2-7,NA,CSAPASGTSSEQYF,TGCAGTGCCCCTGCCTCCGGGACCTCGAGCGAGCAGTACTTC
TRBV7-2,NA,TRBJ1-5,few,CASSYGGGLNQPQHF,TGTGCCAGCAGCTACGGGGGGGGGCTAAATCAGCCCCAGCATTTT
TRBV5-1,TRBD2,TRBJ2-7,few,CASSLALAGVPDYEQYF,TGCGCCAGCAGCTTGGCCCTAGCGGGGGTCCCTGACTACGAGCAGTACTTC
TRBV12-3/TRBV12-4,NA,TRBJ1-2,many,CASSTEASLGYTF,TGTGCCAGCAGTACGGAAGCCAGCCTTGGCTACACCTTC
TRBV20-1,NA,TRBJ2-3,many,CSARESTQYF,TGCAGTGCTCGGGAGAGCACGCAGTATTTT
TRBV20-1,TRBD1,TRBJ2-7,few,CSARYRQGAYEQYF,TGCAGTGCTAGATACCGACAGGGGGCCTACGAGCAGTACTTC
TRBV30,NA,TRBJ2-7,NA,CAWSRDLAYEQYF,TGTGCCTGGAGCCGGGATTTAGCCTACGAGCAGTACTTC
TRBV5-5,NA,TRBJ2-7,NA,CASSLRGGFYEQYF,TGTGCCAGCAGCTTGCGGGGAGGCTTCTACGAGCAGTACTTC